This TCR beta chain was recorded in a study of identifying expanded T cells in peripheral blood. Sequenced by immunoSEQ multiplex PCR; TCRdb stores in-frame clones only, minus some. The sample lists around 100,000 clones, over 80% occurring once. Deletions cut 3 bases from V and 10 bases from J, with 7 bases between. CDR1 is LGHNA, CDR2 YSLEER, per germline. The CDR3 sequence is 11 residues long. The TCR originated in a person aged 18 to 75 in good health. What was sequenced was blood. The chain couples TRBV4-3 to TRBJ2-1; D ambiguous. CDR3 sequence (DNA): TGCGCCAGCAGCCAGCGACGGGAGCAGTTCTTC. Protein product: CASSQRREQFF.